The next 19 T cell receptor beta chains were all read from a single sample in a study of T cell responses to AZD1222 COVID-19 vaccine. Measured with immunoSEQ multiplex PCR; TCRdb has only the in-frame clones, and not every one. The sample includes 80,000 or so clones, approximately 90% of them seen just once. Sample: peripheral blood, taken on day 0 of AZD1222 vaccination. These TCRs come from an adult in good health.

The chain employs TRBV13 and TRBJ2-7, with 8 positions matching TRBD1. The V gene end was trimmed by 4 bases and the J gene end by 0 bases; junction bases not matched to a gene: 8. Germline CDR1 is PRHDT and CDR2 is FYEKMQ (reference sequence). This CDR3 is 16 amino acids long. Written as DNA, the CDR3 is TGTGCCAGCAGCTCCATCCAGACAGGGGACTCCTACGAGCAGTACTTC. Translation gives CASSSIQTGDSYEQYF.

The CDR3 protein is CASTRTSALSYEQYF. CDR3 in DNA: TGTGCCAGCACCAGGACTAGCGCCCTCTCCTACGAGCAGTACTTC. The chain uses TRBV2 and TRBJ2-7, with 9 bases aligning to TRBD2. Germline CDR1 and CDR2: SNHLY and FYNNEI. The V segment lost 7 bases and the J segment 0 bases; nucleotides outside the gene matches: 7. The length of the CDR3 is 15 residues. Variable domain in full (rest from reference TRBV2 and TRBJ2-7): EPEVTQTPSHQVTQMGQEVILRCVPISNHLYFYWYRQILGQKVEFLVSFYNNEISEKSEIFDDQFSVERPDGSNFTLKIRSTKLEDSAMYFCASTRTSALSYEQYFGPGTRLTVT.

This clone was counted between two and nine times. The genes are TRBV5-1 and TRBJ1-5; a possible D gene is TRBD1 (5 bases). The CDR3 is 15 amino acids. CDR1 SGHRS and CDR2 YFSETQ come from the germline V gene. The ends were cut back, 0 bases at V and 7 bases at J, with 14 bases in the middle. The CDR3 DNA reads as TGCGCCAGCAGCTTGGGGGCCAGGGAGGACCAGCCCCAGCATTTT. This sequence encodes CASSLGAREDQPQHF.

This clone was detected once. V gene TRBV6-5 combines with J gene TRBJ1-1; TRBD1 might be the D (6 bases). Germline CDR1 and CDR2: MNHEY and SVGAGI. Trimming shortened V by 7 bases and J by 1 base, and 10 bases separated the two germline ends. CDR3 length: 13 amino acids. This CDR3 reads CASTLTGNTEAFF. The CDR3 DNA sequence: TGTGCCAGCACGCTGACAGGGAACACTGAAGCTTTCTTT.

The chain joins TRBV30 to TRBJ1-1; the match to TRBD1 covers 10 bases. After removal of 3 bases from V and 4 bases from J, the junction contained 5 bases not matched to a gene. The CDR3 extends over 14 amino acids. CDR1 and CDR2 from the germline V gene are GTSNPN and SVGIG (reference sequence). CDR3 sequence: CAWRKGTGVTEAFF. CDR3 bases: TGTGCCTGGAGGAAGGGGACAGGGGTCACTGAAGCTTTCTTT. The full variable domain, in which reference TRBV30 and TRBJ1-1 provide the parts outside the CDR3, is SQTIHQWPATLVQPVGSPLSLECTVEGTSNPNLYWYRQAAGRGLQLLFYSVGIGQISSEVPQNLSASRPQDRQFILSSKKLLLSDSGFYLCAWRKGTGVTEAFFGQGTRLTVV.

The chain recombines TRBV12-3 or TRBV12-4 with TRBJ2-7, with no clear D. There are 12 residues in the CDR3. Trimming left V 5 bases short and J 2 bases short, with 7 bases between. The CDR3 region is CASSGQTYEQYF. The CDR3 DNA sequence: TGTGCCAGCAGTGGCCAGACCTACGAGCAGTACTTC.

The V call is TRBV5-1, the J call TRBJ2-6, with D perhaps matching TRBD1 or TRBD2 (6 bases each). The CDR3 loop spans 17 amino acids. Germline CDR1 and CDR2: SGHRS and YFSETQ. Trimming took off 0 bases at V and 3 bases at J, with 13 bases between the two ends. The DNA for the CDR3 is TGCGCCAGCAGCTTGGATGTTGGGGGGCGTGGGGCCAACGTCCTGACTTTC. The encoded protein is CASSLDVGGRGANVLTF.

This clone was counted between two and nine times. The J gene is TRBJ2-3, the V gene TRBV7-2; D gene ambiguous. The germline V gene encodes CDR1 SGHTA and CDR2 FQGNSA. V was cut by 8 bases and J by 0 bases, with 9 bases left in between. There are 13 residues in the CDR3. The CDR3 bases are TGTGCCAGCGGAAAAGCTAGCACAGATACGCAGTATTTT. Translation: CASGKASTDTQYF.

The chain couples TRBV6-5 to TRBJ2-3; maybe TRBD2 (6 bases). The CDR3 is made up of 15 amino acids. Germline lookup yields CDR1 MNHEY and CDR2 SVGAGI. The germline V and J ends were trimmed by 5 bases and 3 bases, with 15 bases remaining between them. CDR3 amino acids: CASSPTGELTDTQYF. The CDR3 region has the DNA TGTGCCAGCAGTCCAACGGGGGAACTGACAGATACGCAGTATTTT.

This clone was recorded a few times. The V and J genes are TRBV12-5 and TRBJ1-5; tentative D call: TRBD1 (5 bases). Germline V gene data show CDR1 as LGHNT and CDR2 as FRNRAP. The CDR3 is 19 amino acids. V was trimmed by 0 bases and J by 3 bases, leaving 21 bases between them. For the CDR3, the DNA is TGTGCTAGTGGTTTGGTATTACCTACCCCTACGACAGTCAATCAGCCCCAGCATTTT. Residues: CASGLVLPTPTTVNQPQHF.

The chain uses TRBV3-1 (or the pseudogene TRBV3-2) and TRBJ1-6; D gene unclear. Germline CDR1 reads LGHDT; CDR2 reads YNNKEL (reference sequence). V dropped 2 bases and J dropped 0 bases, with 14 bases sitting between them. This CDR3 has 18 residues. The CDR3 reads CASSQRVRVSSYNSPLHF. CDR3 DNA: TGTGCCAGCAGCCAAAGGGTACGGGTTAGCTCCTATAATTCACCCCTCCACTTT.

The genes are TRBV9 and TRBJ2-3, with TRBD2 matching over 8 bases. CDR3 length: 16 amino acids. The germline CDR1 and CDR2 sequences are SGDLS and YYNGEE. The junction had 10 bases not matched to a gene; V was cut back by 3 bases and J by 4 bases. The CDR3 protein is CASSEGRRREADTQYF. In DNA form, the CDR3 reads TGTGCCAGCAGCGAGGGGCGGCGGCGGGAGGCAGATACGCAGTATTTT.

The rearrangement uses TRBV14 and TRBJ2-7, with 10 bases matching TRBD1. CDR1 and CDR2 (germline): SGHDN, FVKESK. V trimming: 7 bases; J trimming: 3 bases; junction bases outside the gene matches: 3. This CDR3 spans 13 amino acids. CDR3 nucleotides: TGTGCCAGCACCGGGACAGGGGACTACGAGCAGTACTTC. It is translated as CASTGTGDYEQYF.

The rearrangement links TRBV10-3 to TRBJ2-7; TRBD2 matches 13 bases. This CDR3 has 17 residues. V shed 7 bases and J 3 bases; nucleotides not matched to a gene: 12. The germline gives CDR1 ENHRY, CDR2 SYGVKD. CDR3 loop: CAIKEPGLAGSSYEQYF. Here the CDR3 DNA reads TGTGCCATCAAGGAACCGGGACTAGCGGGATCGAGCTACGAGCAGTACTTC.

V and J are TRBV7-8 and TRBJ1-6, with D possibly TRBD1 on 5 matching bases. The CDR3 spans 16 residues. The V gene's germline CDR1 is SGHVS and CDR2 FQNEAQ. V shed 3 bases and J shed 5 bases, with 14 bases lying between them. The CDR3 sequence: CASSFGLGRNNSPLHF. The CDR3 bases are TGTGCCAGCAGCTTCGGCTTGGGGCGGAATAATTCACCCCTCCACTTT.

The gene calls are TRBV5-6 and TRBJ2-1, with 10 bases identical to TRBD2. With 3 bases clipped from V and 9 bases from J, the junction kept 3 bases outside the gene matches. Per the germline V gene, CDR1 is SGHDT and CDR2 is YYEEEE. This CDR3 comprises 13 residues. CDR3 nucleotide sequence: TGTGCCAGCAGCTCAGCGGGAGGGGGTGAGCAGTTCTTC. It translates to CASSSAGGGEQFF.

The chain has TRBV7-9 and TRBJ1-6, with 9 bases aligning to TRBD1. V lost 5 bases to trimming and J lost 10 bases; unmatched junction nucleotides: 9. This CDR3 is built from 15 residues. Germline CDR1 is SEHNR and CDR2 is FQNEAQ (reference sequence). CDR3 sequence reads: CASSQQGAQESPLHF. The CDR3 nucleotides are TGTGCCAGCAGCCAACAGGGGGCTCAGGAGTCACCCCTCCACTTT.

The V call is TRBV7-3, the J call TRBJ2-3, with 7 bases matching TRBD2. Germline trimming cut 1 base from V and 5 bases from J; bases unmatched to any gene: 9. Germline CDR1 and CDR2: SGHTA and FQGTGA. This CDR3 has 16 residues. CDR3 nucleotides: TGTGCCAGCAGCTTAAGGTTGGAGGGAGGGCAAGATACGCAGTATTTT. Protein: CASSLRLEGGQDTQYF.

This clone was detected only a few times. CDR3 nucleotide sequence: TGTGCCACCAGCAGCAGCGGGTCTGGGAATGAGCAGTTCTTC. This encodes CATSSSGSGNEQFF. The chain joins TRBV15 to TRBJ2-1, with D perhaps TRBD2 (6 bases). This CDR3 has 14 residues. Trimming stripped 3 bases from V and 7 bases from J, with 13 bases between. CDR1 and CDR2 (germline): LNHNV, YYDKDF (reference sequence).